A selection of T cell receptor beta chains follows, all from one sample in a study of cytomegalovirus exposure and HLA in healthy donors. Profiled with immunoSEQ multiplex PCR; TCRdb holds only in-frame clones, not every one. The sample contains 250,000 to 350,000 clones, about nine tenths of which appear only once. Input material: PBMCs. The receptors here all came from a man aged 40-49 years in good health and CMV-seropositive. The CDR3 runs from the conserved cysteine through the conserved F or W. Fields, in order: CDR3 DNA, CDR3 protein, D gene, J gene, clone size, V gene. D genes are given only for firm matches. Some rows have no size entry. The others give once, few or many, or a class for an expanded clone.

CDR3nt: TGTGCCAGCAGGGGGGGGACAGGGGGCAGTTTTGGCTATGGCTACACCTTC
CDR3aa: CASRGGTGGSFGYGYTF
d_gene: TRBD1
j_gene: TRBJ1-2
abundance: NA
v_gene: TRBV27

CDR3nt: TGTGCCAGCAGTAGACAGATGAACACTGAAGCTTTCTTT
CDR3aa: CASSRQMNTEAFF
d_gene: NA
j_gene: TRBJ1-1
abundance: NA
v_gene: TRBV2

CDR3nt: TGTGCCAGCGGTGGGCGGGTTCGGGTTTTGAACACTGAAGCTTTCTTT
CDR3aa: CASGGRVRVLNTEAFF
d_gene: NA
j_gene: TRBJ1-1
abundance: once
v_gene: TRBV6-4

CDR3nt: TGTGCCAGCAGCTCCGGGACAGGGTGGTTCTTTGGCTACACCTTC
CDR3aa: CASSSGTGWFFGYTF
d_gene: TRBD1
j_gene: TRBJ1-2
abundance: NA
v_gene: TRBV27

CDR3nt: TGTGCCAGCAGCGACGGTGCGTACGGGGCTGAAGCTTTCTTT
CDR3aa: CASSDGAYGAEAFF
d_gene: NA
j_gene: TRBJ1-1
abundance: NA
v_gene: TRBV6-5

CDR3nt: TGCGCCAGCAGGATGACAGGGCGAGCAGGGAAGTATGGCTACACCTTC
CDR3aa: CASRMTGRAGKYGYTF
d_gene: TRBD1
j_gene: TRBJ1-2
abundance: NA
v_gene: TRBV10-1

CDR3nt: TGCGCCAGCAGCTCACTAGCGGGTGACTACAATGAGCAGTTCTTC
CDR3aa: CASSSLAGDYNEQFF
d_gene: TRBD2
j_gene: TRBJ2-1
abundance: NA
v_gene: TRBV5-1

CDR3nt: TGCGCCAGCAGCCAAGGACAGGGTACCCCCTACGAGCAGTACTTC
CDR3aa: CASSQGQGTPYEQYF
d_gene: TRBD1
j_gene: TRBJ2-7
abundance: NA
v_gene: TRBV4-1

CDR3nt: TGTGCCAGTACCAGGACTAGCGGTAGCACAGATACGCAGTATTTT
CDR3aa: CASTRTSGSTDTQYF
d_gene: TRBD2
j_gene: TRBJ2-3
abundance: NA
v_gene: TRBV19

CDR3nt: TGCGCCAGCAGCCAATCACCAGGGGGCAGCAATCAGCCCCAGCATTTT
CDR3aa: CASSQSPGGSNQPQHF
d_gene: TRBD1
j_gene: TRBJ1-5
abundance: NA
v_gene: TRBV4-1

CDR3nt: TGTGCCAGCTGCGGGACTAGCACAGATACGCAGTATTTT
CDR3aa: CASCGTSTDTQYF
d_gene: NA
j_gene: TRBJ2-3
abundance: NA
v_gene: TRBV18

CDR3nt: TGCGCCAGCAGCTTGGTCGACAGGGCGACAGATACGCAGTATTTT
CDR3aa: CASSLVDRATDTQYF
d_gene: TRBD1
j_gene: TRBJ2-3
abundance: NA
v_gene: TRBV5-1

CDR3nt: TGTGCTAGTGGTTACCCTACAGACCCCTCCAACTATGGCTACACCTTC
CDR3aa: CASGYPTDPSNYGYTF
d_gene: NA
j_gene: TRBJ1-2
abundance: once
v_gene: TRBV12-5

CDR3nt: TGTGCCAGCAGTTCCTTGGGACAGGGGGTCTATGGCTACACCTTC
CDR3aa: CASSSLGQGVYGYTF
d_gene: TRBD1
j_gene: TRBJ1-2
abundance: once
v_gene: TRBV27

CDR3nt: TGCGCCAGCAGCCAAGAAGGCTGGGAGAACTCTGGTGGCTACACCTTC
CDR3aa: CASSQEGWENSGGYTF
d_gene: NA
j_gene: TRBJ1-2
abundance: NA
v_gene: TRBV4-1

CDR3nt: TGTGCCAGCAGTCCTCGAGGGGGCGGAGAGACCCAGTACTTC
CDR3aa: CASSPRGGGETQYF
d_gene: TRBD1
j_gene: TRBJ2-5
abundance: NA
v_gene: TRBV25-1

CDR3nt: TGTGCCAGTAGGGGGGCGGCGGGCACCGGGGAGCTGTTTTTT
CDR3aa: CASRGAAGTGELFF
d_gene: NA
j_gene: TRBJ2-2
abundance: NA
v_gene: TRBV19

CDR3nt: TGTGCCAGCAGTCCGGGGGATCAACCGGAGCTGTTTTTT
CDR3aa: CASSPGDQPELFF
d_gene: NA
j_gene: TRBJ2-2
abundance: few
v_gene: TRBV28

CDR3nt: TGCGCCAGCAGATCACTAGCGGGGACCCAAGAGACCCAGTACTTC
CDR3aa: CASRSLAGTQETQYF
d_gene: TRBD2
j_gene: TRBJ2-5
abundance: NA
v_gene: TRBV5-1

CDR3nt: TGCAGCGCTAACAGGGGCAGGACTGAAGCTTTCTTT
CDR3aa: CSANRGRTEAFF
d_gene: TRBD1
j_gene: TRBJ1-1
abundance: NA
v_gene: TRBV29-1

CDR3nt: TGTGCCACCAGCAGAGTTGTAGCGGGAAACTACAATGAGCAGTTCTTC
CDR3aa: CATSRVVAGNYNEQFF
d_gene: TRBD2
j_gene: TRBJ2-1
abundance: NA
v_gene: TRBV15

CDR3nt: TGCGCCAGCACGAGCGGGCCGAGGTCAGATACGCAGTATTTT
CDR3aa: CASTSGPRSDTQYF
d_gene: NA
j_gene: TRBJ2-3
abundance: once
v_gene: TRBV5-1

CDR3nt: TGTGCCAGCAGCCCTTTAGCGGGACTAGGGATTCAGCCCCAGCATTTT
CDR3aa: CASSPLAGLGIQPQHF
d_gene: NA
j_gene: TRBJ1-5
abundance: NA
v_gene: TRBV5-5

CDR3nt: TGCGCCAGCAGCCCAGGGGAGACTAGCGCTCACACCGGGGAGCTGTTTTTT
CDR3aa: CASSPGETSAHTGELFF
d_gene: TRBD2
j_gene: TRBJ2-2
abundance: NA
v_gene: TRBV4-1

CDR3nt: TGTGCCACCAGGGAGGGGGGAGGGCGTACGCTCGAGCAGTACTTC
CDR3aa: CATREGGGRTLEQYF
d_gene: NA
j_gene: TRBJ2-7
abundance: NA
v_gene: TRBV15

CDR3nt: TGTGCCAGCAGCGTAGGGGCGGGATCCAACAATGAGCAGTTCTTC
CDR3aa: CASSVGAGSNNEQFF
d_gene: NA
j_gene: TRBJ2-1
abundance: NA
v_gene: TRBV9

CDR3nt: TGTGCCAGCAGTTTATGGAGGGCCTACGAGCAGTACTTC
CDR3aa: CASSLWRAYEQYF
d_gene: NA
j_gene: TRBJ2-7
abundance: NA
v_gene: TRBV28

CDR3nt: TGTGCCAGCTCAGCGACAGGGTTTAACACTGAAGCTTTCTTT
CDR3aa: CASSATGFNTEAFF
d_gene: TRBD1
j_gene: TRBJ1-1
abundance: NA
v_gene: TRBV18

CDR3nt: TGTGCCAGCAGCTTGGGGACTAGTACCGAGACCCAGTACTTC
CDR3aa: CASSLGTSTETQYF
d_gene: TRBD2
j_gene: TRBJ2-5
abundance: NA
v_gene: TRBV7-2

CDR3nt: TGCGCCAGCAGTCAAGCGTCGGGATACGAGCAGTACTTC
CDR3aa: CASSQASGYEQYF
d_gene: NA
j_gene: TRBJ2-7
abundance: NA
v_gene: TRBV5-1

CDR3nt: TGTGCCAGTGGTGTGGGGACAAGTCTCTATGGCTACACCTTC
CDR3aa: CASGVGTSLYGYTF
d_gene: NA
j_gene: TRBJ1-2
abundance: NA
v_gene: TRBV27

CDR3nt: TGTGCCAGCAGTGGTCAGGGGGCTAGCAATCAGCCCCAGCATTTT
CDR3aa: CASSGQGASNQPQHF
d_gene: TRBD1
j_gene: TRBJ1-5
abundance: few
v_gene: TRBV2

CDR3nt: TGCGCCAGCAGCTTGGCAGGAGGCAGCGCCTACGAGCAGTACTTC
CDR3aa: CASSLAGGSAYEQYF
d_gene: NA
j_gene: TRBJ2-7
abundance: NA
v_gene: TRBV5-1

CDR3nt: TGCAGCGTCCTGACTAGCGGGCGACTCGGAGATACGCAGTATTTT
CDR3aa: CSVLTSGRLGDTQYF
d_gene: TRBD2
j_gene: TRBJ2-3
abundance: NA
v_gene: TRBV29-1

CDR3nt: TGTGCCAGTAGTACTAGTTACCGGAATGAGCAGTTCTTC
CDR3aa: CASSTSYRNEQFF
d_gene: NA
j_gene: TRBJ2-1
abundance: NA
v_gene: TRBV19

CDR3nt: TGCGCCAGCAGCTTCGGCGGGACAGGGATTTCCGGGGAGCTGTTTTTT
CDR3aa: CASSFGGTGISGELFF
d_gene: TRBD1
j_gene: TRBJ2-2
abundance: NA
v_gene: TRBV5-1

CDR3nt: TGTGCCAGTAGTATACGGGGGGCCCTCCTCCATGAGCAGTTCTTC
CDR3aa: CASSIRGALLHEQFF
d_gene: NA
j_gene: TRBJ2-1
abundance: NA
v_gene: TRBV19

CDR3nt: TGCGCCAGCAGCCTTCGAGCGGGAGGGCCGGGAGATACGCAGTATTTT
CDR3aa: CASSLRAGGPGDTQYF
d_gene: TRBD2
j_gene: TRBJ2-3
abundance: NA
v_gene: TRBV4-3

CDR3nt: TGTGCCAGCAGTGCCCTAGCGGGAGTAACTAATGAGCAGTTCTTC
CDR3aa: CASSALAGVTNEQFF
d_gene: TRBD2
j_gene: TRBJ2-1
abundance: NA
v_gene: TRBV27

CDR3nt: TGTGCCAGCAGCTTAAATGCAGGGGGCTCCTACGAGCAGTACTTC
CDR3aa: CASSLNAGGSYEQYF
d_gene: TRBD1
j_gene: TRBJ2-7
abundance: NA
v_gene: TRBV7-2

CDR3nt: TGTGCCAGCAGCTCCCTGGGGGGGGCCCTGTCTGGGGCCAACGTCCTGACTTTC
CDR3aa: CASSSLGGALSGANVLTF
d_gene: NA
j_gene: TRBJ2-6
abundance: NA
v_gene: TRBV7-3

CDR3nt: TGTGCCAGCAGTGAATTACAGGGGGCGGGTGAGCAGTACTTC
CDR3aa: CASSELQGAGEQYF
d_gene: TRBD1
j_gene: TRBJ2-7
abundance: NA
v_gene: TRBV6-1

CDR3nt: TGTGCCATCAGTAAACAGGGGTCGTACAATGAGCAGTTCTTC
CDR3aa: CAISKQGSYNEQFF
d_gene: TRBD1
j_gene: TRBJ2-1
abundance: NA
v_gene: TRBV10-3

CDR3nt: TGCGCCAGCAGCCTGTACTACGAGCAGTACTTC
CDR3aa: CASSLYYEQYF
d_gene: NA
j_gene: TRBJ2-7
abundance: NA
v_gene: TRBV5-1

CDR3nt: TGTGCCAGCAGTTTTTCTCTAGCCCCCTACGAGCAGTACTTC
CDR3aa: CASSFSLAPYEQYF
d_gene: NA
j_gene: TRBJ2-7
abundance: NA
v_gene: TRBV27

CDR3nt: TGTGCCAGCAGGAGGACTAGCGAAACGTCCTACGAGCAGTACTTC
CDR3aa: CASRRTSETSYEQYF
d_gene: TRBD2
j_gene: TRBJ2-7
abundance: NA
v_gene: TRBV6-6

CDR3nt: TGTGCCAGCAGGATACATTACAGGGGGCGAAAAGCTGAAGCTTTCTTT
CDR3aa: CASRIHYRGRKAEAFF
d_gene: TRBD1
j_gene: TRBJ1-1
abundance: NA
v_gene: TRBV6-6

CDR3nt: TGTGCCAGTAGTCTACAGGGGGCGAGCTCCTACAATGAGCAGTTCTTC
CDR3aa: CASSLQGASSYNEQFF
d_gene: TRBD1
j_gene: TRBJ2-1
abundance: NA
v_gene: TRBV19

CDR3nt: TGTGCCAGTACCCTCCAAAGGGGCTATGGCTACACCTTC
CDR3aa: CASTLQRGYGYTF
d_gene: NA
j_gene: TRBJ1-2
abundance: NA
v_gene: TRBV19

CDR3nt: TGTGCCAGCAGTGGACTAGCGGTCCAAGAGACCCAGTACTTC
CDR3aa: CASSGLAVQETQYF
d_gene: TRBD2
j_gene: TRBJ2-5
abundance: NA
v_gene: TRBV2

CDR3nt: TGTGCCAGCAGTACCGCAGAGGATAGCAATCAGCCCCAGCATTTT
CDR3aa: CASSTAEDSNQPQHF
d_gene: NA
j_gene: TRBJ1-5
abundance: NA
v_gene: TRBV28